The present T cell receptor (beta chain) was sequenced within a study of shared clonotypes between healthy human individuals. Adult Caucasians living in Nashville, Tennessee made up all of the donors. Per germline, CDR1 MDHEN and CDR2 SYDVKM. The CDR3 consists of 14 residues. V was pared by 4 bases and J by 1 base, with 11 bases between. Findings of the study overall: Against clonotypes common to all four donors, non-shared ones had lower generation probabilities.

An even split of each subset's genomic DNA across several immunoSEQ plates was performed. The table came from immunoSEQ multiplex PCR; TCRdb's copy has only in-frame clones and leaves some out. The sample lists some 680,000 clones; 73% were seen once. Note on this clone: As yet, its antigen is unknown.

The sequenced sample consisted of memory CD4+ T cells sorted from blood. Subset in this sample: CD45RA-negative fraction. The rearrangement links TRBV28 to TRBJ2-7; D is undetermined. This receptor was taken from a woman in her twenties or thirties in good health. The CDR3 protein is CASSSLAGSYEQYF. The CDR3 region has the DNA TGTGCCAGCAGTTCGTTGGCAGGTTCCTACGAGCAGTACTTC.